This TCR beta chain was profiled in a study of blood T cell repertoires in COVID-19. Study-wide context: The United States, Italy and Spain supplied acute and convalescent COVID-19 samples.

The sample holds one count of this clone. V shed 9 bases and J shed 0 bases, with 18 bases lying between them. CDR1 and CDR2 (germline): KGHDR, SFDVKD. The length of the CDR3 is 16 residues. Patients at the Seattle site were enrolled during active infection and followed longitudinally. Repertoires were generated with immunoSEQ multiplex PCR, while TCRdb's copy carries only in-frame clones and drops some. Here the sample spans 250,000 to 300,000 clones, more than 80% being singletons. The chain carries TRBV24-1 and TRBJ2-3; D is perhaps TRBD1 (6 bases). The receptor comes from a woman in her fifties or sixties with COVID-19, enrolled during active disease. Sequences were obtained from peripheral blood. The CDR3 sequence: CATRGQFPSSTDTQYF. The CDR3 region has the DNA TGTGCCACCCGAGGACAGTTTCCGTCTAGCACAGATACGCAGTATTTT.